Each of the 26 T cell receptor beta chains below was sequenced from the same sample in a study of blood T cell repertoires in COVID-19. Generated by immunoSEQ multiplex PCR, the TCRdb table keeps only in-frame clones and is missing some. The repertoire holds about 85,000 clones, with about 86% as singletons. Sequencing was done on a sample of peripheral blood. The receptors come from a man aged 55-75 years with acute or convalescent COVID-19.

CDR3 coding DNA: TGTGCCAGCGATGGACAGGGTGGGACTGAAGCTTTCTTT. Its protein product is CASDGQGGTEAFF. The chain joins TRBV27 to TRBJ1-1; 8 bases agree with TRBD1. The V and J ends lost 8 bases and 5 bases, in that order; junction bases with no gene match: 7. CDR1 MNHEY and CDR2 SMNVEV come from the germline V gene (reference sequence). The CDR3 runs 13 residues.

V is TRBV29-1 and J is TRBJ1-1; D gene unclear. CDR3 length equals 11 residues. CDR1 and CDR2 (germline): SQVTM, ANQGSEA. The germline V and J ends were trimmed by 5 bases and 5 bases, with 9 bases remaining between them. CDR3 residues: CSVLRETEAFF. The CDR3 DNA reads as TGCAGCGTTTTGAGGGAAACTGAAGCTTTCTTT.

The chain employs TRBV15 and TRBJ1-3; no reliable D call. V shed 3 bases and J shed 1 base, with 16 bases lying between them. The CDR3 spans 17 residues. Germline loops: CDR1 LNHNV, CDR2 YYDKDF (reference sequence). This CDR3 is CATSSAVDWSSGNTIYF. Written as DNA, the CDR3 is TGTGCCACCAGCAGTGCCGTCGACTGGAGTTCTGGAAACACCATATATTTT.

J is TRBJ2-2 and V is TRBV5-4, with D hard to call. In germline, CDR1 is SGHNT, CDR2 YYREEE (reference sequence). Between the trimmed V and J ends, which lost 0 bases and 9 bases, there was a span of 9 bases. The CDR3 is 13 amino acids. This CDR3 is CASSLGGSRELFF. The CDR3 region has the DNA TGTGCCAGCAGCTTGGGAGGCAGCCGGGAGCTGTTTTTT.

The chain has TRBV14 and TRBJ1-2; no definite D call. Germline lookup yields CDR1 SGHDN and CDR2 FVKESK. The CDR3 has 13 amino acids. V was shortened by 1 base and J by 4 bases, with 7 bases between the two germline ends. The CDR3 coding sequence is TGTGCCAGCAGCCAAGGTAACAGCTATGGCTACACCTTC. It translates to CASSQGNSYGYTF.

This chain joins TRBV3-1 (or the pseudogene TRBV3-2) and TRBJ2-7, with D maybe TRBD1 (7 bases). Germline-derived CDR1 and CDR2 are LGHDT and YNNKEL (reference sequence). The CDR3 consists of 16 residues. Trimming shortened V by 2 bases and J by 4 bases, and 18 bases separated the two germline ends. CDR3 DNA: TGTGCCAGCAGCCAACCCCAGGGGGGCGGGTTGTACGAGCAGTACTTC. This encodes CASSQPQGGGLYEQYF.

The rearrangement joins TRBV5-6 to TRBJ2-5; 12 positions match TRBD2. Germline V gene data show CDR1 as SGHDT and CDR2 as YYEEEE. The CDR3 runs to 17 residues. The ends lost 3 bases at V and 4 bases at J; junction bases unmatched: 10. CDR3 sequence: CASSWRTSGDLGETQYF. In DNA form, the CDR3 reads TGTGCCAGCAGCTGGCGGACTAGCGGGGACCTGGGAGAGACCCAGTACTTC.

The V and J genes are TRBV9 and TRBJ1-3, with 9 positions matching TRBD1. From germline, CDR1 is SGDLS and CDR2 YYNGEE. Losses at the gene ends were 0 bases for V and 4 bases for J; bases not matched to a gene: 8. The length of the CDR3 is 17 residues. Here the CDR3 DNA reads TGTGCCAGCAGCGTAGGGGGGGACAGGGTAGTGGGAAACACCATATATTTT. It yields the protein CASSVGGDRVVGNTIYF.

This clone was seen just once. The V gene is TRBV3-1 (or the pseudogene TRBV3-2), the J gene TRBJ1-6, with 9 positions matching TRBD1. After removal of 1 base from V and 9 bases from J, the junction contained 4 bases not matched to a gene. Germline V CDR1 and CDR2: LGHDT, YNNKEL (reference sequence). The CDR3 totals 15 residues. As DNA, the CDR3 is TGTGCCAGCAGCCAAGTGGGACAGGGAGGTTCACCCCTCCACTTT. This gives the protein CASSQVGQGGSPLHF.

V usage is TRBV15 and J usage is TRBJ2-6, with 7 bases identical to TRBD1. CDR3 length: 16 amino acids. CDR1 LNHNV and CDR2 YYDKDF come from the germline V gene (reference sequence). The trim removed 0 bases at V and 2 bases at J, leaving 1 base unmatched. The CDR3 is CATSREGGAGANVLTF. CDR3 sequence (DNA): TGTGCCACCAGCAGAGAAGGGGGCGCTGGGGCCAACGTCCTGACTTTC.

The chain joins TRBV2 to TRBJ2-3; 7 nucleotides align to TRBD1. This CDR3 comprises 15 residues. The germline V gene encodes CDR1 SNHLY and CDR2 FYNNEI. V lost 3 bases, J lost 4 bases, and 7 bases stayed unmatched. In DNA form, the CDR3 reads TGTGCCAGCAGTGATAGAGGGGGCCGATCAGATACGCAGTATTTT. This sequence encodes CASSDRGGRSDTQYF.

The chain combines TRBV2 with TRBJ1-2; unclear D gene. V was pared by 5 bases and J by 8 bases, with 9 bases between. Germline lookup yields CDR1 SNHLY and CDR2 FYNNEI. The CDR3 consists of 11 residues. CDR3 sequence: CASSFGGGYTF. In DNA form, the CDR3 reads TGTGCCAGCAGTTTCGGCGGAGGCTACACCTTC.

The chain has TRBV12-2 and TRBJ2-3; the D call in the table, TRBD1, was not verified against the DNA. TRBV12-2 is a known pseudogene. This CDR3 has 16 amino acids. The CDR3 loop is CASRPLQGPYTDTQYF. In DNA form, the CDR3 reads TGTGCAAGTCGGCCATTACAGGGCCCCTACACAGATACGCAGTATTTT.

The V call is TRBV6-6, the J call TRBJ1-5; the D is unclear. The CDR3 consists of 12 residues. V lost 7 bases to trimming and J lost 2 bases, with 6 bases between them. Germline CDR1 and CDR2: MNHNY and SVGAGI (reference sequence). Here the CDR3 reads CASTRGNQPQHF. The CDR3, as DNA: TGTGCCAGCACCCGGGGCAATCAGCCCCAGCATTTT.

The chain couples TRBV7-2 to TRBJ2-1, with TRBD1 matching over 7 bases. V was clipped by 5 bases and J by 6 bases; unmatched bases: 10. Germline CDR1 SGHTA, CDR2 FQGNSA. The CDR3 sequence is 15 residues long. CDR3 coding DNA: TGTGCCAGCAGCAGCAGGGGGTTTACTCTCAATGAGCAGTTCTTC. Encoded protein: CASSSRGFTLNEQFF.

V and J are TRBV4-2 and TRBJ1-2, with D unresolved. This CDR3 spans 14 amino acids. The V gene lost 0 bases and the J gene lost 0 bases, with 5 bases spanning the gap. Germline assignment: CDR1 LGHNA and CDR2 YNFKEQ. The chain's CDR3 is CASSQDPANYGYTF. CDR3 bases: TGTGCCAGCAGCCAAGATCCGGCTAACTATGGCTACACCTTC.

In regard to this clone: At the DNA level, this CDR3 is encoded by other sequences in the same sample as well. This rearrangement joins TRBV19 to TRBJ2-7, with a weak D call TRBD1 (5 bases). Germline values: CDR1 LNHDA, CDR2 SQIVND (reference sequence). This CDR3 region has 13 residues. V lost 1 base to trimming and J lost 1 base, with 5 bases between them. Here the CDR3 reads CASSIGQSYEQYF. CDR3 nucleotide sequence: TGTGCCAGTAGTATAGGACAGTCCTACGAGCAGTACTTC.

The chain employs TRBV6-2 or TRBV6-3 and TRBJ2-2, with D possibly matching TRBD1 (6 bases). The CDR3 loop spans 13 amino acids. V was pared by 6 bases and J by 5 bases, with 10 bases between. Germline values: CDR1 MNHEY, CDR2 SVGEGT. CDR3: CASSNRVTGELFF. CDR3 nucleotides: TGTGCCAGCAGCAACAGGGTTACCGGGGAGCTGTTTTTT.

The chain combines TRBV19 with TRBJ2-2, with 8 bases lining up with TRBD1. V lost 3 bases, J lost 7 bases, and 7 bases stayed unmatched. The germline V gene has CDR1 LNHDA and CDR2 SQIVND (reference sequence). CDR3 length: 15 residues. CDR3 amino acids: CASSMRQGAYGELFF. The CDR3 DNA follows: TGTGCCAGTAGTATGAGGCAGGGGGCGTACGGGGAGCTGTTTTTT. Using reference TRBV19 and TRBJ2-2 for the parts outside the CDR3, the full variable domain is DGGITQSPKYLFRKEGQNVTLSCEQNLNHDAMYWYRQDPGQGLRLIYYSQIVNDFQKGDIAEGYSVSREKKESFPLTVTSAQKNPTAFYLCASSMRQGAYGELFFGEGSRLTVL.

This sequence joins TRBV5-1 and TRBJ2-7, with 8 positions matching TRBD1. The CDR3 loop spans 14 amino acids. The junction had 9 bases not matched to a gene; V was cut back by 4 bases and J by 6 bases. The germline V gene has CDR1 SGHRS and CDR2 YFSETQ. This CDR3 reads CASSPWTGRPEQYF. DNA for the CDR3: TGCGCCAGCAGCCCGTGGACAGGGCGCCCCGAGCAGTACTTC. The full variable domain, in which reference TRBV5-1 and TRBJ2-7 provide the parts outside the CDR3, is KAGVTQTPRYLIKTRGQQVTLSCSPISGHRSVSWYQQTPGQGLQFLFEYFSETQRNKGNFPGRFSGRQFSNSRSEMNVSTLELGDSALYLCASSPWTGRPEQYFGPGTRLTVT.

The genes are TRBV6-6 and TRBJ2-2; 12 nucleotides agree with TRBD1. Germline CDR1 MNHNY, CDR2 SVGAGI (reference sequence). The CDR3 is 20 residues long. V lost 6 bases to trimming and J lost 2 bases; unmatched junction nucleotides: 16. CDR3 nucleotide sequence: TGTGCCAGCAGCATAACAGCCTCCGGGACAGGGGGCCGTAACACCGGGGAGCTGTTTTTT. Protein product: CASSITASGTGGRNTGELFF.

The rearrangement joins TRBV20-1 to TRBJ1-1; 7 nucleotides align to TRBD1. From germline, CDR1 is DFQATT and CDR2 SNEGSKA (reference sequence). The V gene end was trimmed by 3 bases and the J gene end by 1 base; junction bases not matched to a gene: 8. This CDR3 has 15 amino acids. As DNA, the CDR3 is TGCAGTGCTAGTGACCCCGGGACAGCGAACACTGAAGCTTTCTTT. Its translation is CSASDPGTANTEAFF.

This clone was seen just once. This rearrangement joins TRBV12-5 to TRBJ1-1; D call uncertain. Trimming removed 8 bases at V and 4 bases at J, with 17 bases between. The CDR3 is 14 residues long. Germline CDR1 reads LGHNT; CDR2 reads FRNRAP. The CDR3, as DNA: TGTGCTAGTTCCCCTGAGGGCCTATTCACTGAAGCTTTCTTT. Translating gives CASSPEGLFTEAFF.

CDR3 sequence: CASSSRGETEAFF. CDR3 coding DNA: TGTGCCAGCAGTTCCCGGGGGGAAACTGAAGCTTTCTTT. This chain uses TRBV6-5 with TRBJ1-1; maybe TRBD1 (5 bases). Germline values: CDR1 MNHEY, CDR2 SVGAGI. The CDR3 loop spans 13 amino acids. The ends were cut back, 4 bases at V and 5 bases at J, with 11 bases in the middle.

The J gene is TRBJ1-3, the V gene TRBV7-3; D is perhaps TRBD1 (5 bases). The CDR3 has 20 amino acids. The germline V and J ends were trimmed by 4 bases and 0 bases, with 25 bases remaining between them. Germline assignment: CDR1 SGHTA and CDR2 FQGTGA. The CDR3 sequence: CASSWLLAGGANISGNTIYF. DNA of the CDR3: TGTGCCAGCAGCTGGCTCCTGGCGGGAGGGGCTAATATCTCTGGAAACACCATATATTTT.

V and J are TRBV6-1 and TRBJ1-2; tentative D call: TRBD1 (6 bases). Deletions cut 2 bases from V and 3 bases from J, with 13 bases between. Per germline, CDR1 MNHNS and CDR2 SASEGT. The CDR3 spans 15 residues. The CDR3: CASSEHRVVDYGYTF. The CDR3 nucleotides are TGTGCCAGCAGTGAACACAGGGTGGTGGACTATGGCTACACCTTC.